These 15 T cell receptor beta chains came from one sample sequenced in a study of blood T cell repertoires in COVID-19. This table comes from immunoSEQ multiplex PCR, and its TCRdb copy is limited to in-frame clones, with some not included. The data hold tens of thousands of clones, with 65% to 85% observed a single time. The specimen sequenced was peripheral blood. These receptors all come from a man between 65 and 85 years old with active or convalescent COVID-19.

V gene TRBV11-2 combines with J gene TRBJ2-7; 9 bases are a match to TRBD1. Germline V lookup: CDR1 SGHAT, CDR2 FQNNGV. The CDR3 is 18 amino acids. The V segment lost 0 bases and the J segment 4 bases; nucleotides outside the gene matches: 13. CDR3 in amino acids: CASSLDAGTGWISYEQYF. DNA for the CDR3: TGTGCCAGCAGCTTAGATGCCGGGACAGGGTGGATTTCTTACGAGCAGTACTTC.

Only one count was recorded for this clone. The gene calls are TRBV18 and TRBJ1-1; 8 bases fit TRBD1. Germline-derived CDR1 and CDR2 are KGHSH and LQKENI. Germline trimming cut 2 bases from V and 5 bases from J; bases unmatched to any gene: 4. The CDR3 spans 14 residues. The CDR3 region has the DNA TGTGCCAGCTCACCAATGGACAGGGAAACTGAAGCTTTCTTT. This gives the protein CASSPMDRETEAFF.

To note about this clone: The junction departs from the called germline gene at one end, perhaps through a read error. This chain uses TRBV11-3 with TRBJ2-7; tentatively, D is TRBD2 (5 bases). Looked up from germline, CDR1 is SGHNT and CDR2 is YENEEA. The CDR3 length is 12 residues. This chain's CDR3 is CASSLDRDFVHF. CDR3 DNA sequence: TGTGCCAGCAGCTTAGACCGGGATTTCGTCCACTTC.

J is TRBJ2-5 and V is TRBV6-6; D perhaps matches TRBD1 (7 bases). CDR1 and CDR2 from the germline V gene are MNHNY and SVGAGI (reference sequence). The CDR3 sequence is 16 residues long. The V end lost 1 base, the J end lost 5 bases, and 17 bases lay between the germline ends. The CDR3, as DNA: TGTGCCAGCAGTTACTGGAGGGGGCGACCCTTGGAGACCCAGTACTTC. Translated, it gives CASSYWRGRPLETQYF.

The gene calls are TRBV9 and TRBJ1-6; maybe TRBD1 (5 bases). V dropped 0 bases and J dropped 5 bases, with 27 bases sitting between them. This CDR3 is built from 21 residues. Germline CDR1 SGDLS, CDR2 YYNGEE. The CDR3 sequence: CASSVVFSGGLGTVDNSPLHF. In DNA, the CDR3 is TGTGCCAGCAGCGTAGTATTTTCTGGGGGACTTGGGACGGTAGATAATTCACCCCTCCACTTT. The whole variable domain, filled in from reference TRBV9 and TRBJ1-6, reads DSGVTQTPKHLITATGQRVTLRCSPRSGDLSVYWYQQSLDQGLQFLIQYYNGEERAKGNILERFSAQQFPDLHSELNLSSLELGDSALYFCASSVVFSGGLGTVDNSPLHFGNGTRLTVT.

CDR3 loop: CASSTGGISPLHF. CDR3 nucleotide sequence: TGTGCCAGCAGTACTGGGGGCATTTCACCCCTCCACTTT. The chain carries TRBV5-6 and TRBJ1-6; tentative D call: TRBD1 (6 bases). V was trimmed by 5 bases and J by 9 bases, leaving 12 bases between them. The CDR3 totals 13 residues. Looked up from germline, CDR1 is SGHDT and CDR2 is YYEEEE.

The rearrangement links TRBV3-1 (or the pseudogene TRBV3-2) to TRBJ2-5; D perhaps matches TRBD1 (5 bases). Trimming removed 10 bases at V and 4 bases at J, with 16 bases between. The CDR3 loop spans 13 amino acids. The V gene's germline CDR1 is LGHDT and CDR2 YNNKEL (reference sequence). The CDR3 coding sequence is TGTGCCACCGAACCGACAGTCGCAGAGACCCAGTACTTC. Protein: CATEPTVAETQYF.

CDR3 sequence (DNA): TGCAGCGTTGATCTTAACTATGGCTACACCTTC. As protein: CSVDLNYGYTF. The V and J genes are TRBV29-1 and TRBJ1-2, with D hard to call. Trimming left V 3 bases short and J 1 base short, with 3 bases between. Germline-derived CDR1 and CDR2 are SQVTM and ANQGSEA. This CDR3 has 11 amino acids.

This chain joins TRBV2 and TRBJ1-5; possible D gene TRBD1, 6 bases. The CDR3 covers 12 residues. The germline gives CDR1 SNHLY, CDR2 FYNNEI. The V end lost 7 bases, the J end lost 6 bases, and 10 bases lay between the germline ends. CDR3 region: CASKQGVQPQHF. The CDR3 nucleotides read TGTGCCAGCAAACAGGGAGTTCAGCCCCAGCATTTT.

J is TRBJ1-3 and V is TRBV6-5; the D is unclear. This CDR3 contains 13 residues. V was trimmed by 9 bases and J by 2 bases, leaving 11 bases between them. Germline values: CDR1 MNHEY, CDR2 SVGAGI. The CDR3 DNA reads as TGTGCCAGTGGGCCCGAGACTGGAAACACCATATATTTT. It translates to CASGPETGNTIYF.

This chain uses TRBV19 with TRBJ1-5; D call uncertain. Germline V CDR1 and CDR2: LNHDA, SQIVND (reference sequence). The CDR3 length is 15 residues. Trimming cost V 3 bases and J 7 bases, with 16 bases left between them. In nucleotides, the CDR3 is TGTGCCAGTAGTATTGTCGTGGCAGGCGCACAGCCCCAGCATTTT. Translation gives CASSIVVAGAQPQHF.

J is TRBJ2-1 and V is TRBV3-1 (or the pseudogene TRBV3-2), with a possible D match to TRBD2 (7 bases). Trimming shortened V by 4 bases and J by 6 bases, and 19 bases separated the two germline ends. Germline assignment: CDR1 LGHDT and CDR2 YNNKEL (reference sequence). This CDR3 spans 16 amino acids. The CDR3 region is CASSLGRGALSNEQFF. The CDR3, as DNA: TGTGCCAGCAGCCTAGGACGGGGGGCCCTCAGCAATGAGCAGTTCTTC.

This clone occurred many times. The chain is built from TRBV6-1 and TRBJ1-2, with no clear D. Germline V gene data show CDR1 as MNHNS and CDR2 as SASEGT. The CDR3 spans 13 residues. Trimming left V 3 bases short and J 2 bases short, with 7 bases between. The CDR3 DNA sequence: TGTGCCAGCAGTGACCCACTCAACTATGGCTACACCTTC. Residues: CASSDPLNYGYTF.

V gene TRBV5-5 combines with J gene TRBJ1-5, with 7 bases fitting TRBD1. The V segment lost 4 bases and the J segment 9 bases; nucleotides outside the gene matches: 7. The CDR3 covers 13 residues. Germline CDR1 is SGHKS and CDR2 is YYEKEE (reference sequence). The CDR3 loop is CASSAERGRPQHF. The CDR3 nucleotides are TGTGCCAGCAGCGCCGAGAGGGGGCGGCCCCAGCATTTT.

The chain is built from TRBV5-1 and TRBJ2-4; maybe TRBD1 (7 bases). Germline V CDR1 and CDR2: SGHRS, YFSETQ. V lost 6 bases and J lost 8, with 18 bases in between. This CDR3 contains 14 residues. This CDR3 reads CASTPGQGEDIQYF. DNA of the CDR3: TGCGCCAGCACCCCGGGCCAGGGGGAGGACATTCAGTACTTC.